The clone carrying this T cell receptor (beta chain) came up once. The sample comes from a study of technical replicates of blood from a handful of donors. The CDR3 has 15 amino acids. V was pared by 4 bases and J by 7 bases, with 9 bases of the junction left unmatched. Germline loops: CDR1 MRHNA, CDR2 SNTAGT. Some clones are missing from TCRdb's copy, which holds only in-frame ones; the method was immunoSEQ multiplex PCR. The sample carries about 13,000 clones, approximately 86% recorded once. The sample comprised PBMCs. The J gene is TRBJ1-1, the V gene TRBV6-4; 10 bases are shared with TRBD1. The clonotype was recovered from a human donor in good health. The CDR3 nucleotides are TGTGCCAGCAGTGCGACAGGGGGCGGGATCGGTGAAGCTTTCTTT. It codes for CASSATGGGIGEAFF.